One and the same sample provided the 25 T cell receptor beta chains below, sequenced in a study of blood T cell repertoires in COVID-19. Sequenced by immunoSEQ multiplex PCR; TCRdb stores in-frame clones only, minus some. The sample lists roughly 330,000 clones; roughly 82% were seen once. The sequencing input was peripheral blood. The receptors were sampled from a woman aged 45 to 65 with acute or convalescent COVID-19.

This clone was picked up a small number of times. This rearrangement joins TRBV5-1 to TRBJ2-7; 8 nucleotides line up with TRBD2. The trim removed 4 bases at V and 2 bases at J, leaving 5 bases unmatched. The CDR3 length is 14 residues. Germline CDR1 is SGHRS and CDR2 is YFSETQ. The CDR3 reads CASSPAGDAYEQYF. The CDR3 DNA sequence: TGCGCCAGCAGCCCAGCGGGAGATGCCTACGAGCAGTACTTC.

This clone was recorded a few times. The genes are TRBV27 and TRBJ1-1; tentatively, D is TRBD1 (5 bases). Germline V CDR1 and CDR2: MNHEY, SMNVEV (reference sequence). V shed 6 bases and J shed 5 bases, with 19 bases lying between them. The CDR3 contains 15 residues. The CDR3 bases are TGTGCCAGCAGCACCTTGGGGGGAACTTGGACTGAAGCTTTCTTT. The encoded protein is CASSTLGGTWTEAFF.

The chain combines TRBV7-2 with TRBJ2-1; 8 bases line up with TRBD2. The germline V gene has CDR1 SGHTA and CDR2 FQGNSA. J was trimmed by 4 bases and V by 4 bases; bases with no gene match: 9. CDR3 size: 16 residues. CDR3 sequence: CASSSRAGATYNEQFF. CDR3 coding DNA: TGTGCCAGCAGCTCCCGAGCGGGAGCGACGTACAATGAGCAGTTCTTC. The full variable domain, in which reference TRBV7-2 and TRBJ2-1 provide the parts outside the CDR3, is GAGVSQSPSNKVTEKGKDVELRCDPISGHTALYWYRQSLGQGLEFLIYFQGNSAPDKSGLPSDRFSAERTGGSVSTLTIQRTQQEDSAVYLCASSSRAGATYNEQFFGPGTRLTVL.

V and J are TRBV5-5 and TRBJ1-2, with D perhaps TRBD1 (5 bases). This CDR3 spans 16 amino acids. Germline loops: CDR1 SGHKS, CDR2 YYEKEE (reference sequence). Trimming took 0 bases from V and 9 from J, leaving 21 bases between them. CDR3 sequence (DNA): TGTGCCAGCAGCTTGGCCGGGGGATCTATGGAAAGTAGCTACACCTTC. The encoded protein is CASSLAGGSMESSYTF.

The genes are TRBV5-4 and TRBJ2-7; weak D call: TRBD1 (5 bases). V dropped 0 bases and J dropped 6 bases, with 16 bases sitting between them. CDR1 and CDR2 (germline): SGHNT, YYREEE (reference sequence). CDR3 length: 15 residues. As DNA, the CDR3 is TGTGCCAGCAGCTTGGATGGGGCTAGATTGGTCGAGCAGTACTTC. It is translated as CASSLDGARLVEQYF.

V and J are TRBV12-5 and TRBJ2-1; 9 bases are a match to TRBD1. The CDR3 runs 16 residues. Per the germline V gene, CDR1 is LGHNT and CDR2 is FRNRAP. V was pared by 1 base and J by 2 bases, with 3 bases of the junction left unmatched. The DNA of the CDR3 is TGTGCTAGTGGTTTGGGTGACAGGGGGACCTACAATGAGCAGTTCTTC. Its protein is CASGLGDRGTYNEQFF.

J is TRBJ2-6 and V is TRBV24-1; 9 bases match TRBD1. The length of the CDR3 is 17 residues. V shed 3 bases, J shed 0 bases, and the junction held 2 bases outside the gene matches. Per the germline V gene, CDR1 is KGHDR and CDR2 is SFDVKD. CDR3 region: CATSDGTGSSGANVLTF. The CDR3 DNA reads TGTGCCACCAGTGATGGGACAGGGAGCTCTGGGGCCAACGTCCTGACTTTC.

The genes are TRBV10-3 and TRBJ2-7; D perhaps matches TRBD1 (5 bases). Germline CDR1 is ENHRY and CDR2 is SYGVKD. Trimming left V 8 bases short and J 4 bases short, with 18 bases between. The CDR3 length is 14 residues. The CDR3 loop reads CAIGFGATDYEQYF. The CDR3 DNA is TGTGCCATCGGGTTTGGGGCAACCGATTACGAGCAGTACTTC.

This clone has more than one count but fewer than ten. Distinct nucleotide sequences in the sample also encode this CDR3. The chain recombines TRBV4-1 with TRBJ2-2, with TRBD1 matching over 9 bases. J was trimmed by 4 bases and V by 3 bases; bases with no gene match: 6. The CDR3 is 16 residues long. Germline V gene sequence: CDR1 MGHRA, CDR2 YSYEKL. CDR3 amino acids: CASSQPDRGVTGELFF. CDR3 bases: TGCGCCAGCAGCCAGCCCGACAGGGGGGTCACCGGGGAGCTGTTTTTT.

The rearrangement links TRBV5-4 to TRBJ2-3; tentative D call: TRBD2 (6 bases). Trimming took 7 bases from V and 0 from J, leaving 12 bases between them. The CDR3 has 14 amino acids. CDR1 and CDR2 (germline): SGHNT, YYREEE (reference sequence). The CDR3 nucleotides are TGTGCCAGCCGACTTAGCGGTAGCACAGATACGCAGTATTTT. It codes for CASRLSGSTDTQYF.

The CDR3 loop is CASSPGTGGSEQYF. CDR3 nucleotides: TGTGCCAGCTCACCTGGGACAGGGGGATCCGAGCAGTACTTC. This chain links TRBV18 with TRBJ2-7; 11 positions match TRBD1. The J segment lost 6 bases and the V segment lost 3 bases, leaving 4 bases of the junction unmatched. Germline V CDR1 and CDR2: KGHSH, LQKENI. CDR3 length: 14 amino acids.

The chain employs TRBV28 and TRBJ2-7; TRBD2 matches at 11 bases. The junction had 6 bases not matched to a gene; V was cut back by 2 bases and J by 0 bases. The germline gives CDR1 MDHEN, CDR2 SYDVKM. The CDR3 totals 17 residues. The CDR3 DNA is TGTGCCAGCAGTTTACGGGGGGGACTAGCGGTCTCCTACGAGCAGTACTTC. Protein: CASSLRGGLAVSYEQYF.

Only one count was recorded for this clone. The chain is built from TRBV9 and TRBJ2-2, with 8 bases lining up with TRBD2. Germline V gene sequence: CDR1 SGDLS, CDR2 YYNGEE. This CDR3 spans 17 amino acids. Trimming cost V 0 bases and J 2 bases; bases outside gene matches: 6. CDR3: CASSVAGGPFNTGELFF. The CDR3 DNA sequence: TGTGCCAGCAGCGTAGCGGGAGGGCCTTTTAACACCGGGGAGCTGTTTTTT.

The chain joins TRBV5-5 to TRBJ2-2; possible D gene TRBD2, 5 bases. This CDR3 contains 13 residues. Germline-derived CDR1 and CDR2 are SGHKS and YYEKEE (reference sequence). V was clipped by 9 bases and J by 7 bases, with 16 bases between them. CDR3 nucleotides: TGTGCCACCGGGCACGCAGGACTCGGGGAGCTGTTTTTT. It yields the protein CATGHAGLGELFF.

The chain employs TRBV10-3 and TRBJ1-2, with a weak D call TRBD1 (6 bases). Trimming shortened V by 6 bases and J by 3 bases, and 8 bases separated the two germline ends. Germline V gene sequence: CDR1 ENHRY, CDR2 SYGVKD. The CDR3 contains 12 residues. CDR3 DNA: TGTGCCATCAGCCGGACAGACTATGGCTACACCTTC. Translation gives CAISRTDYGYTF.

The V call is TRBV6-4, the J call TRBJ1-5; TRBD1 aligns across 9 bases. The CDR3 consists of 14 residues. J lost 4 bases, V lost 9 bases, and 7 bases had no gene match. Germline V gives CDR1 MRHNA, CDR2 SNTAGT. The CDR3 DNA sequence: TGTGCCAGGGAGGACAGGGGAGTTAATCAGCCCCAGCATTTT. Residues: CAREDRGVNQPQHF.

V and J are TRBV3-1 (or the pseudogene TRBV3-2) and TRBJ2-1; D might be TRBD1 (5 bases). This CDR3 region has 12 residues. Germline lookup yields CDR1 LGHDT and CDR2 YNNKEL (reference sequence). Trimming shortened V by 1 base and J by 9 bases, and 7 bases separated the two germline ends. CDR3 coding DNA: TGTGCCAGCAGCCAAGGGGGCGGTGAGCAGTTCTTC. It yields the protein CASSQGGGEQFF.

Here the CDR3 reads CASSEAPWAGGFVGELFF. The CDR3 DNA sequence: TGTGCCAGCAGTGAAGCGCCATGGGCAGGGGGTTTTGTCGGGGAGCTGTTTTTT. This chain connects TRBV6-1 to TRBJ2-2, with TRBD1 matching 7 bases. Germline V gene sequence: CDR1 MNHNS, CDR2 SASEGT. The J segment lost 7 bases and the V segment lost 0 bases, leaving 14 bases of the junction unmatched. There are 18 residues in the CDR3.

The CDR3 is CASKSGSRGQPQHF. In DNA, the CDR3 is TGTGCCAGTAAGTCTGGGTCGCGGGGTCAGCCCCAGCATTTT. The chain links TRBV19 to TRBJ1-5; no clear D. V lost 7 bases and J 6 bases, leaving 16 bases between the germline ends. The length of the CDR3 is 14 residues. Germline V gives CDR1 LNHDA, CDR2 SQIVND (reference sequence).

This clone is a singleton in its sample. This rearrangement joins TRBV13 to TRBJ2-7; tentative D call: TRBD2 (5 bases). V lost 1 base, J lost 3 bases, and 10 bases lay in between. Germline CDR1 reads PRHDT; CDR2 reads FYEKMQ (reference sequence). This CDR3 is 14 amino acids long. The CDR3: CASSLAVRVYEQYF. The CDR3 nucleotides are TGTGCCAGCAGCTTAGCGGTGCGGGTCTACGAGCAGTACTTC.

The J gene is TRBJ2-7, the V gene TRBV13; 11 nucleotides align to TRBD2. V lost 5 bases to trimming and J lost 2 bases; unmatched junction nucleotides: 5. Germline-derived CDR1 and CDR2 are PRHDT and FYEKMQ (reference sequence). The CDR3 has 15 amino acids. CDR3 region: CASSPGLAGAYEQYF. The DNA for the CDR3 is TGTGCCAGCAGCCCAGGACTAGCGGGCGCCTACGAGCAGTACTTC. The full variable domain, in which reference TRBV13 and TRBJ2-7 provide the parts outside the CDR3, is AAGVIQSPRHLIKEKRETATLKCYPIPRHDTVYWYQQGPGQDPQFLISFYEKMQSDKGSIPDRFSAQQFSDYHSELNMSSLELGDSALYFCASSPGLAGAYEQYFGPGTRLTVT.

The gene calls are TRBV25-1 and TRBJ2-5; D might be TRBD1 (6 bases). The CDR3 length is 14 residues. CDR1 and CDR2 (germline): MGHDK, SYGVNS. The germline V and J ends were trimmed by 0 bases and 4 bases, with 9 bases remaining between them. As DNA, the CDR3 is TGTGCCAGCAGTGAATATGGGGGCTCAGAGACCCAGTACTTC. It translates to CASSEYGGSETQYF. Variable domain in full (rest from reference TRBV25-1 and TRBJ2-5): EADIYQTPRYLVIGTGKKITLECSQTMGHDKMYWYQQDPGMELHLIHYSYGVNSTEKGDLSSESTVSRIRTEHFPLTLESARPSHTSQYLCASSEYGGSETQYFGPGTRLLVL.

This clone was seen a single time. The chain joins TRBV28 to TRBJ2-7, with D possibly matching TRBD2 (7 bases). The CDR3 runs 14 residues. Germline V gene sequence: CDR1 MDHEN, CDR2 SYDVKM. V lost 2 bases to trimming and J lost 10 bases, with 18 bases between them. The DNA for the CDR3 is TGTGCCAGCAGTTTAGTTTCGCCGGGGGGCTATCAGTACTTC. Translating gives CASSLVSPGGYQYF.

The V and J genes are TRBV9 and TRBJ2-5, with 9 positions matching TRBD2. Germline V gives CDR1 SGDLS, CDR2 YYNGEE. Germline trimming cut 0 bases from V and 0 bases from J; bases unmatched to any gene: 6. The CDR3 totals 17 residues. In DNA, the CDR3 is TGTGCCAGCAGCGTAGCTAGCGGGACCTCACACCAAGAGACCCAGTACTTC. Its protein is CASSVASGTSHQETQYF. Full variable domain (outside the CDR3, taken from reference TRBV9 and TRBJ2-5): DSGVTQTPKHLITATGQRVTLRCSPRSGDLSVYWYQQSLDQGLQFLIQYYNGEERAKGNILERFSAQQFPDLHSELNLSSLELGDSALYFCASSVASGTSHQETQYFGPGTRLLVL.

The V and J genes are TRBV7-9 and TRBJ2-7, with D possibly being TRBD2 (6 bases). The CDR3 loop spans 14 amino acids. Trimming removed 5 bases at V and 3 bases at J, with 14 bases between. CDR1 is SEHNR, CDR2 FQNEAQ, per germline (reference sequence). CDR3 sequence (DNA): TGTGCCAGCAGCCGAAGACTAGAGTTCTACGAGCAGTACTTC. Amino acid sequence: CASSRRLEFYEQYF.